This T cell receptor (beta chain) was documented in a study of CD8 T cells in ankylosing spondylitis. This clonotype was detected a few times. CDR1 is MNHNS and CDR2 is SASEGT in the germline V gene. This CDR3 has 13 residues. V shed 11 bases and J shed 3 bases, with 15 bases lying between them. TCRdb used MiXCR to reprocess the 5' RACE reads, holding one entry per CDR3 protein. This sample yields 250,000 to 350,000 distinct CDR3 sequences, of which 20% are seen a single time; roughly 7.3% belongs to the top ten. The sample comprised blood, either unsorted or a sorted T cell fraction (not recorded which). The clonotype was recovered from a male donor with ankylosing spondylitis or in good health (not recorded which). The chain carries TRBV6-1 and TRBJ2-3, with D possibly being TRBD1 (6 bases). CDR3 coding DNA: TGTGCCCGAGTCCAGGGGCGGACAGATACGCAGTATTTT. Encoded protein: CARVQGRTDTQYF.